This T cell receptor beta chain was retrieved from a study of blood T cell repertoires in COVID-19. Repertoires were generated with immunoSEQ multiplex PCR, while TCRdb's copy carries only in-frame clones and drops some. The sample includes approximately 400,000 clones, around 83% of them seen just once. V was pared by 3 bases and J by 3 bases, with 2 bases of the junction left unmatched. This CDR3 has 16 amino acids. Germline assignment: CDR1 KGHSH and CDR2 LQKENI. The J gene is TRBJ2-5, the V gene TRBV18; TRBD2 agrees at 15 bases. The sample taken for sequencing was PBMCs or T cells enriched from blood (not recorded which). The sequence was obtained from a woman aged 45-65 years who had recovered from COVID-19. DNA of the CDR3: TGTGCCAGCTCACCTCGGACTAGCGGGAGGGAAGAGACCCAGTACTTC. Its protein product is CASSPRTSGREETQYF.